Listed below are T cell receptor beta chains from one sample, sequenced in a study of T cell repertoires in cytomegalovirus infection. Antigens of these TCRs are unknown. One entry per CDR3 protein, called by TCRdb with MiXCR from the reads. This table holds more than 250,000 distinct CDR3 sequences, 20% to 30% found once. The material sequenced was cultured PBMCs, taken from culture after CMV antigen stimulation. The source is a human donor in good health (CMV status not recorded). Some clones in this sample may be carry-over from other donors' samples. Both conserved end residues are part of each CDR3.

TRBV10-3	TRBJ2-3	CAIRPGLAGGDTQYF
TRBV24-1	TRBJ2-7	CATSDTGQGSVYEQYF
TRBV7-9	TRBJ2-3	CASSYRPGTSGYPDTQYF
TRBV19	TRBJ1-5	CASSPKTGNQPQHF
TRBV7-9	TRBJ2-2	CASSPQDGAGGELFF
TRBV7-9	TRBJ1-5	CASSQGLGQPQHF
TRBV10-3	TRBJ2-1	CAISERGEQFF
TRBV20-1	TRBJ2-1	CSKKGGAYNEQFF
TRBV6-1	TRBJ2-5	CASREGTPRQETQYF
TRBV7-2	TRBJ2-5	CASSLVLWGGTGILGQETQYF
TRBV29-1	TRBJ1-2	CSVEGARGESYGYTF
TRBV7-2	TRBJ2-5	CASSLLVTQYF
TRBV6-2/TRBV6-3	TRBJ1-5	CASRRLGGSNQPQHF
TRBV11-2	TRBJ2-1	CASSPGLAGANEQFF
TRBV20-1	TRBJ1-1	CSAQDRFEAFF
TRBV12-3/TRBV12-4	TRBJ2-3	CASSGTSGSFADTQYF
TRBV28	TRBJ1-5	CASTGELNQPQHF
TRBV7-2	TRBJ1-4	CASSWDRGDEKLFF
TRBV19	TRBJ2-1	CASSIGWRTYNEQFF
TRBV7-2	TRBJ1-2	CASSNWVGYTF
TRBV7-6	TRBJ2-7	CASSLTYKDSYEQYF
TRBV12-3/TRBV12-4	TRBJ2-7	CASSLPPGQGSYEQYF
TRBV7-2	TRBJ2-2	CASSLEGQEPGELFF
TRBV19	TRBJ2-3	CASSMSAGIGGDTQYF
TRBV4-3	TRBJ2-3	CASSQVSRGSDTQYF
TRBV7-8	TRBJ1-2	CASSPTGNSPYGYTF
TRBV4-3	TRBJ2-3	CASSQGPGASGEQQYF
TRBV5-1	TRBJ2-7	CASSFEARTGYEQYF
TRBV15	TRBJ2-7	CATSGDLVAYEQYF
TRBV12-3/TRBV12-4	TRBJ1-1	CASWTGGTEAFF
TRBV12-3/TRBV12-4	TRBJ1-1	CASSPGTGALHEAFF
TRBV7-2	TRBJ1-3	CASSPSSLGNHNSGNTIYF
TRBV29-1	TRBJ1-4	CSVEASGKILFF
TRBV24-1	TRBJ2-3	CATSDQRTPGTDTQYF
TRBV20-1	TRBJ2-3	CSAHHPSGSIDTQYF
TRBV7-3	TRBJ2-5	CASSLEGGDLQETQYF
TRBV7-2	TRBJ1-2	CASSLGGQSYHYGYTF
TRBV7-2	TRBJ2-3	CASSPGPRPTDTQYF
TRBV7-2	TRBJ2-2	CASSPQRGGELFF
TRBV6-1	TRBJ1-2	CASRIMGNGYTF
TRBV19	TRBJ2-1	CASSPGTSGRTSYNEQFF
TRBV6-1	TRBJ1-4	CASSVGAASLLYEKLFF
TRBV6-5	TRBJ1-1	CASSYSYDSTEAFF
TRBV28	TRBJ1-5	CASSPRLGGGNQPQHF
TRBV7-2	TRBJ2-4	CASSARQGSKNIQYF
TRBV3-1	TRBJ2-1	CASSREGGHEQFF
TRBV7-3	TRBJ2-7	CASSYQGVGEQYF
TRBV27	TRBJ2-7	CASKPDREDEQYF
TRBV7-9	TRBJ1-1	CASSFKLNTEAFF
TRBV23-1	TRBJ1-1	CASSQNGNTEAFF